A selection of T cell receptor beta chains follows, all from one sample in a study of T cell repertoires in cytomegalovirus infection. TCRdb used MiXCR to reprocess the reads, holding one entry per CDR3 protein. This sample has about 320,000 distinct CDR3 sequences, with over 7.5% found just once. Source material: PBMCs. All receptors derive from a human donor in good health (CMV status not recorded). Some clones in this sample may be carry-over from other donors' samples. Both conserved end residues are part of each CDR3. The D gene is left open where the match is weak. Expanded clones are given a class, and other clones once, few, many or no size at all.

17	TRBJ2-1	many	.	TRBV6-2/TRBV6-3	CASSFFAPWGGGHEQFF	TGTGCCAGCAGTTTCTTCGCCCCCTGGGGTGGGGGCCATGAGCAGTTCTTC
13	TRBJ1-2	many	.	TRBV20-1	CSAEAQLNYGYTF	TGCAGTGCCGAGGCACAGCTTAACTATGGCTACACCTTC
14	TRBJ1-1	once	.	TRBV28	CASSFIRANTEAFF	TGTGCCAGCAGTTTTATTCGGGCGAACACTGAAGCTTTCTTT
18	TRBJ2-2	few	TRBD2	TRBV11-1	CASSLARTSGEPTGELFF	TGTGCCAGCAGCTTAGCTAGGACTAGCGGGGAGCCCACCGGGGAGCTGTTTTTT
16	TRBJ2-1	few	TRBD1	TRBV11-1	CASSPGQIPRLNEQFF	TGTGCCAGCAGCCCGGGACAGATCCCTCGTCTCAATGAGCAGTTCTTC
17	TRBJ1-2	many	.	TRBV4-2	CASSQDPTGGGGYGYTF	TGTGCCAGCAGCCAAGATCCGACCGGGGGGGGAGGCTATGGCTACACCTTC
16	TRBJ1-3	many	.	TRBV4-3	CASSQVGASSGNTIYF	TGCGCCAGCAGCCAAGTAGGGGCAAGCTCTGGAAACACCATATATTTT
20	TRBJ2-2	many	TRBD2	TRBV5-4	CASSLKSRTSGRRPTGELFF	TGTGCCAGCAGCTTGAAGTCCAGGACTAGCGGGAGACGGCCCACCGGGGAGCTGTTTTTT
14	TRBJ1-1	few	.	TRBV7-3	CASSLSGQNTEAFF	TGTGCCAGCAGCTTATCCGGACAGAACACTGAAGCTTTCTTT
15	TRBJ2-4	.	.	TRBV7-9	CASSGLAVAKNIQYF	TGTGCCAGCAGCGGTCTGGCCGTAGCCAAAAACATTCAGTACTTC
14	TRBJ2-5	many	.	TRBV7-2	CASSTGGVQETQYF	TGTGCCAGCAGCACCGGCGGGGTCCAAGAGACCCAGTACTTC
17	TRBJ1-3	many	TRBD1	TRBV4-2	CASSQESRTGSGNTIYF	TGTGCCAGCAGCCAAGAGTCACGGACAGGGTCTGGAAACACCATATATTTT
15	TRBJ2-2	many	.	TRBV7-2	CASRATTVNTGELFF	TGTGCCAGCAGAGCCACGACAGTAAACACCGGGGAGCTGTTTTTT
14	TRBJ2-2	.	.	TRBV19	CASSFRGGTGELFF	TGTGCCAGTAGTTTTAGAGGCGGCACCGGGGAGCTGTTTTTT
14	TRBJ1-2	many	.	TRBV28	CATYIQGANYGYTF	TGTGCCACCTATATACAGGGAGCTAACTATGGCTACACCTTC
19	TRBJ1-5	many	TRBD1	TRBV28	CASSGIPGQGRYSNQPQHF	TGTGCCAGCAGTGGCATACCGGGACAGGGGAGATATAGCAATCAGCCCCAGCATTTT
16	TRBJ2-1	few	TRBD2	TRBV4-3	CASSQEYGGGYNEQFF	TGCGCCAGCAGCCAAGAGTACGGCGGGGGGTACAATGAGCAGTTCTTC
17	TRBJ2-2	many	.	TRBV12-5	CASGLYPHGGNTGELFF	TGTGCTAGTGGTTTGTACCCCCACGGGGGGAACACCGGGGAGCTGTTTTTT
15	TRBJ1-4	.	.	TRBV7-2	CASSLQVATNEKLFF	TGTGCCAGCAGCTTGCAGGTCGCAACTAATGAAAAACTGTTTTTT
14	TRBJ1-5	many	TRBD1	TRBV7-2	CASSSRTGDQPQHF	TGTGCCAGCAGCTCCCGGACAGGGGACCAGCCCCAGCATTTT
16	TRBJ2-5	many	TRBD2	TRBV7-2	CASSLGIAGSQETQYF	TGTGCCAGCAGCTTAGGGATAGCGGGGTCACAAGAGACCCAGTACTTC
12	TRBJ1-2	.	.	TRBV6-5	CASSPGVYGYTF	TGTGCCAGCAGTCCAGGGGTTTATGGCTACACCTTC
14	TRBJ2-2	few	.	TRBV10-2	CASTNFGAVGELFF	TGCGCCAGCACCAACTTCGGGGCAGTTGGGGAGCTGTTTTTT
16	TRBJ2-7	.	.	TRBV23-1	CASSQSSGLISYEQYF	TGCGCCAGCAGTCAATCGTCAGGACTCATCTCCTACGAGCAGTACTTC
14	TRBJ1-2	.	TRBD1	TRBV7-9	CASSPMDRVGGYTF	TGTGCCAGCAGCCCGATGGACAGGGTCGGCGGCTACACCTTC
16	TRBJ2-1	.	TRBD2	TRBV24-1	CATSDLKAGGRNEQFF	TGTGCCACCAGTGATTTGAAGGCGGGAGGGCGGAATGAGCAGTTCTTC
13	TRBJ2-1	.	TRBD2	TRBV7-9	CASRRLADNEQFF	TGTGCCAGCAGACGTCTAGCGGACAATGAGCAGTTCTTC
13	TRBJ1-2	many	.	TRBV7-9	CASSSGHSYGYTF	TGTGCCAGCAGCTCCGGCCACAGCTATGGCTACACCTTC
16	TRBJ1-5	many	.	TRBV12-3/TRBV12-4	CASSLRGNIDNQPQHF	TGTGCCAGCAGTTTAAGGGGAAATATTGACAATCAGCCCCAGCATTTT
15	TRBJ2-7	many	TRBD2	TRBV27	CASSRSSSGDYEQYF	TGTGCCAGCAGTCGGTCCTCTAGCGGCGACTACGAGCAGTACTTC
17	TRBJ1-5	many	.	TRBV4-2	CASSQDDTPVSNQPQHF	TGTGCCAGCAGCCAAGATGACACGCCAGTTAGCAATCAGCCCCAGCATTTT
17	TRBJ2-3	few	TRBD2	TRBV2	CASSEWRGSGRKDTQYF	TGTGCCAGCAGTGAATGGAGGGGGAGCGGGAGGAAGGATACGCAGTATTTT
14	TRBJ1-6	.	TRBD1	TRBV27	CALSDRGNNSPLHF	TGTGCCCTCAGTGACAGGGGCAATAATTCACCCCTCCACTTT
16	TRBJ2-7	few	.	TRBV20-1	CSARVLLVGFSYEQYF	TGCAGTGCTAGAGTCCTTCTAGTCGGGTTCTCCTACGAGCAGTACTTC
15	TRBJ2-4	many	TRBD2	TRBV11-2	CASSLTSGGKNIQYF	TGTGCCAGCAGTTTGACTAGCGGGGGAAAAAACATTCAGTACTTC
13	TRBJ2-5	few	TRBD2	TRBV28	CATKSWGGETQYF	TGTGCCACCAAAAGTTGGGGGGGAGAGACCCAGTACTTC
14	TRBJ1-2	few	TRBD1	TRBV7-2	CASSLGQGGDGYTF	TGTGCCAGCAGCCTAGGACAGGGTGGGGATGGCTACACCTTC
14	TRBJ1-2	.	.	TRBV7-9	CASSLVGQTYGYTF	TGTGCCAGCAGCTTAGTGGGTCAGACTTATGGCTACACCTTC
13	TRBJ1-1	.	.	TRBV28	CASSFMENTEAFF	TGTGCCAGCAGTTTTATGGAGAACACTGAAGCTTTCTTT
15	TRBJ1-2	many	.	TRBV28	CASSFHLSLNYGYTF	TGTGCCAGCAGTTTTCATTTGTCTCTCAACTATGGCTACACCTTC
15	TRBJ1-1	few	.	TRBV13	CASSLVRSENTEAFF	TGTGCCAGCAGCTTAGTTCGGAGTGAGAACACTGAAGCTTTCTTT
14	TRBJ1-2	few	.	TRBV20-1	CSAETDSGPYGYTF	TGCAGTGCCGAAACGGACAGCGGACCCTATGGCTACACCTTC
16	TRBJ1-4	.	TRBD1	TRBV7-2	CASSLTGVRAGEKLFF	TGTGCCAGCAGCTTGACAGGGGTACGGGCAGGGGAAAAACTGTTTTTT
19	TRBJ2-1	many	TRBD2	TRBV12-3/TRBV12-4	CASRAGLVPIKGSYNEQFF	TGTGCCAGCAGGGCCGGACTAGTCCCGATTAAAGGCTCCTACAATGAGCAGTTCTTC
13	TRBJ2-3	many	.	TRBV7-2	CASSDWSTDTQYF	TGTGCCAGCAGTGATTGGAGCACAGATACGCAGTATTTT
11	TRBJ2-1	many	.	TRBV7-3	CASSTGYEQFF	TGTGCCAGCAGCACAGGTTATGAGCAGTTCTTC
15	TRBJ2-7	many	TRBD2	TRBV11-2	CASSSETSGSHEQYF	TGTGCCAGCAGCTCCGAGACTAGCGGGAGTCACGAGCAGTACTTC
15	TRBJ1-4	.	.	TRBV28	CASSFTGGGREKLFF	TGTGCCAGCAGTTTTACAGGAGGAGGTCGAGAAAAACTGTTTTTT
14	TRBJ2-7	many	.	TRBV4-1	CASSPNAGFYEQYF	TGCGCCAGCAGCCCGAATGCAGGTTTCTACGAGCAGTACTTC
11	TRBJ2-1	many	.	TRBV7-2	CASNQMGEQFF	TGTGCCAGCAACCAGATGGGTGAGCAGTTCTTC
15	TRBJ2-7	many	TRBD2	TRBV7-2	CASRLGLAGDYEQYF	TGTGCCTCTAGACTGGGACTAGCGGGGGATTACGAGCAGTACTTC
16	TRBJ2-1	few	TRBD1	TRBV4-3	CASSQEPGTGYNEQFF	TGCGCCAGCAGCCAAGAACCCGGGACAGGGTACAATGAGCAGTTCTTC
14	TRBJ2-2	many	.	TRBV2	CASQRHSNTGELFF	TGTGCCAGCCAGAGACACTCGAACACCGGGGAGCTGTTTTTT
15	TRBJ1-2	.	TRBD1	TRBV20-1	CSAVADRATSYGYTF	TGCAGTGCCGTGGCGGACAGGGCGACTTCCTATGGCTACACCTTC
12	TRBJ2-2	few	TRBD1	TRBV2	CASSGTGVELFF	TGTGCCAGCAGTGGAACAGGGGTTGAGCTGTTTTTT
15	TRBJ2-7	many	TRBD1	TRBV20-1	CSARVKGQSSYEQYF	TGCAGTGCTAGAGTTAAGGGACAGAGCTCCTACGAGCAGTACTTC